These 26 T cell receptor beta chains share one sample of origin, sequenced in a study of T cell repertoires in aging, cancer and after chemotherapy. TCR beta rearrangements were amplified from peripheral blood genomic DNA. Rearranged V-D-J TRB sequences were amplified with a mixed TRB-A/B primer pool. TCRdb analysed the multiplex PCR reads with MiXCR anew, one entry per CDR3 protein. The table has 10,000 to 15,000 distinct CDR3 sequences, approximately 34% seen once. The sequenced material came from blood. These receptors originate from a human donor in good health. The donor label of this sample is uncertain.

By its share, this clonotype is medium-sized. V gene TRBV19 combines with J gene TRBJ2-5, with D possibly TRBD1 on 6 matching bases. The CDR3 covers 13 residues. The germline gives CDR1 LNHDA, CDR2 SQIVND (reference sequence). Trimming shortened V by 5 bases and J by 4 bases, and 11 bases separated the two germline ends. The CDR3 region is CASSLQGRETQYF. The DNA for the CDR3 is TGTGCCAGTAGTCTACAGGGAAGAGAGACCCAGTACTTC. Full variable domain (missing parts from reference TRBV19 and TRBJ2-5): DGGITQSPKYLFRKEGQNVTLSCEQNLNHDAMYWYRQDPGQGLRLIYYSQIVNDFQKGDIAEGYSVSREKKESFPLTVTSAQKNPTAFYLCASSLQGRETQYFGPGTRLLVL.

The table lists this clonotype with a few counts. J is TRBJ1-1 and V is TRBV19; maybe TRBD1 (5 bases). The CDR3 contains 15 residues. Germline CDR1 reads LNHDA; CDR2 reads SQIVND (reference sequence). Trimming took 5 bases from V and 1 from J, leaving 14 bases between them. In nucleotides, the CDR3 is TGTGCCAGTAGTCCCTGGGGAGGGACGAACACTGAAGCTTTCTTT. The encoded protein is CASSPWGGTNTEAFF.

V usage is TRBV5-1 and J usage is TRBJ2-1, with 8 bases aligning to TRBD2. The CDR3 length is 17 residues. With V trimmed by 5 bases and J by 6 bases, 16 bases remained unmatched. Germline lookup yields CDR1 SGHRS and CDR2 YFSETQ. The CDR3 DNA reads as TGCGCCAGCAGGTTTACGGGAGGGCCCTCGATTAGCAATGAGCAGTTCTTC. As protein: CASRFTGGPSISNEQFF. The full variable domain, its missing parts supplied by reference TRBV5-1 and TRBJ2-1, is KAGVTQTPRYLIKTRGQQVTLSCSPISGHRSVSWYQQTPGQGLQFLFEYFSETQRNKGNFPGRFSGRQFSNSRSEMNVSTLELGDSALYLCASRFTGGPSISNEQFFGPGTRLTVL.

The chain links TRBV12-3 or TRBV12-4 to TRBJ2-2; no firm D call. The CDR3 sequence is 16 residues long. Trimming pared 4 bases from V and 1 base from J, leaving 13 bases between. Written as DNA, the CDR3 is TGTGCCAGCAGTTCTAAAAACTCCAGGAACACCGGGGAGCTGTTTTTT. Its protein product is CASSSKNSRNTGELFF.

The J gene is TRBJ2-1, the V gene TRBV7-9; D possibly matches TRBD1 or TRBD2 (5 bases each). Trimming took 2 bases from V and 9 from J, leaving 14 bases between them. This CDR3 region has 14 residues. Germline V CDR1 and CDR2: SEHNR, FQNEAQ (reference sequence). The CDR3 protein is CASSLPGRGTEQFF. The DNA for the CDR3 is TGTGCCAGCAGCTTACCGGGCCGAGGGACTGAGCAGTTCTTC.

This CDR3 is CASSPKGSGNTIYF. In DNA form, the CDR3 reads TGTGCCAGCAGCCCCAAGGGCTCTGGAAACACCATATATTTT. This chain links TRBV5-4 with TRBJ1-3, with D unresolved. The CDR3 covers 14 residues. CDR1 SGHNT and CDR2 YYREEE come from the germline V gene (reference sequence). The V gene lost 4 bases and the J gene lost 0 bases, with 8 bases spanning the gap.

CDR3 coding DNA: TGTGCCAGCAGCTTAAGTAGACGGGAACGCTCCGGGGAGCTGTTTTTT. Translation gives CASSLSRRERSGELFF. The rearrangement links TRBV5-5 to TRBJ2-2; D is perhaps TRBD2 (5 bases). This CDR3 region has 16 residues. The ends were cut back, 2 bases at V and 6 bases at J, with 17 bases in the middle. From germline, CDR1 is SGHKS and CDR2 YYEKEE (reference sequence).

The CDR3: CASSLDTGTSNEQYF. CDR3 sequence (DNA): TGCGCCAGCAGCTTGGACACCGGGACTAGCAACGAGCAGTACTTC. V is TRBV5-1 and J is TRBJ2-7; 9 nucleotides match TRBD2. V was pared by 0 bases and J by 5 bases, with 6 bases of the junction left unmatched. This CDR3 is built from 15 residues. Germline loops: CDR1 SGHRS, CDR2 YFSETQ.

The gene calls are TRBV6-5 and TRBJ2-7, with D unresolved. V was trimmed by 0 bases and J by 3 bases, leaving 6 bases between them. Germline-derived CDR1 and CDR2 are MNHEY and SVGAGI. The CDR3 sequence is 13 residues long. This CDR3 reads CASSYSGLYEQYF. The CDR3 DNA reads TGTGCCAGCAGTTACTCCGGGCTCTACGAGCAGTACTTC.

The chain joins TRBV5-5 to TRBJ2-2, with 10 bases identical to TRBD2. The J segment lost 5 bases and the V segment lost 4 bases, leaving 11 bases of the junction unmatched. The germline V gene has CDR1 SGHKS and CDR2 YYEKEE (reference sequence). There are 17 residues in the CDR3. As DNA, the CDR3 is TGTGCCAGCAGCCCCCTGGGGCTAGCGGGGGTGACCGGGGAGCTGTTTTTT. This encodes CASSPLGLAGVTGELFF.

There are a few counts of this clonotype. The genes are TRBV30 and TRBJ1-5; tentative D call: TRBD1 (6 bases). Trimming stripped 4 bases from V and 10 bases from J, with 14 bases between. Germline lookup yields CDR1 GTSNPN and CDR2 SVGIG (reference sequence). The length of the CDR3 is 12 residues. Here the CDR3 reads CAWTTPGGPQHF. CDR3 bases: TGTGCCTGGACGACGCCCGGGGGCCCCCAGCATTTT.

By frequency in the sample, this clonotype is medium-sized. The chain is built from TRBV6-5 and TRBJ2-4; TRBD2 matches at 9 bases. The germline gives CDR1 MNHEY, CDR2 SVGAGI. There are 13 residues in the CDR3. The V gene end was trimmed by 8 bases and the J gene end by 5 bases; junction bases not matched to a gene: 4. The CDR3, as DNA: TGTGCCAGCGGACTAGCGCTTGAAAACATTCAGTACTTC. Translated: CASGLALENIQYF.

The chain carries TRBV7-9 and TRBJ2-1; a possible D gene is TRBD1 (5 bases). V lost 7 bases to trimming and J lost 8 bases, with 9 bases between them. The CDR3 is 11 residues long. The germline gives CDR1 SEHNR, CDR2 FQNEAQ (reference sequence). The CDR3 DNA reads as TGTGCCAGCAATCAGGGATATGAGCAGTTCTTC. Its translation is CASNQGYEQFF.

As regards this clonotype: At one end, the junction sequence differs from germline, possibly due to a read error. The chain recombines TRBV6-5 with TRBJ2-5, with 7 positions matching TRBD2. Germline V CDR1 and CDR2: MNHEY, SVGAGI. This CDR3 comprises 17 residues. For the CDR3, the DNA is TGTGCCACCAGTGATTTGGAGCGCGGGAGTAGGGAGGAGACCCAGTACTTC. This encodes CATSDLERGSREETQYF.

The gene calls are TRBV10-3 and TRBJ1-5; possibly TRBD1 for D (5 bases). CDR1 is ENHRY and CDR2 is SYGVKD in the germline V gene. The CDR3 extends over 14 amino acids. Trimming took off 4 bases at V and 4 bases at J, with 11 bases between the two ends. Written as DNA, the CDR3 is TGTGCCATCAGTGGGGCGAGGGGAAATCAGCCCCAGCATTTT. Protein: CAISGARGNQPQHF.

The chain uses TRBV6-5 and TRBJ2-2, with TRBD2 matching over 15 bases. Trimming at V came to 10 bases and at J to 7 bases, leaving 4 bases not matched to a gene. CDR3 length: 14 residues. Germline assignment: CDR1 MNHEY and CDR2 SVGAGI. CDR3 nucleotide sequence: TGTGCCAACCAGGGACTAGCGGGAGGCGGGGAGCTGTTTTTT. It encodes CANQGLAGGGELFF.

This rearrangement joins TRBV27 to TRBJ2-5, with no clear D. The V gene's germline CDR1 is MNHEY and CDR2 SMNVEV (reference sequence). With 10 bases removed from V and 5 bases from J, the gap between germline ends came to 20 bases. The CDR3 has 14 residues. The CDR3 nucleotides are TGTGCCACGGGCCAGCTCGGGTCGATGGAGACCCAGTACTTC. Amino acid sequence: CATGQLGSMETQYF.

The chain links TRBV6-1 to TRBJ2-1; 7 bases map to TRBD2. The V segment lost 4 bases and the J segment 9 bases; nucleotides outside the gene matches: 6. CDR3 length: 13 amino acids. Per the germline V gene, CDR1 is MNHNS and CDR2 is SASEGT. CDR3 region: CASSGERGVEQFF. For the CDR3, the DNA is TGTGCCAGCAGTGGAGAGCGGGGAGTTGAGCAGTTCTTC.

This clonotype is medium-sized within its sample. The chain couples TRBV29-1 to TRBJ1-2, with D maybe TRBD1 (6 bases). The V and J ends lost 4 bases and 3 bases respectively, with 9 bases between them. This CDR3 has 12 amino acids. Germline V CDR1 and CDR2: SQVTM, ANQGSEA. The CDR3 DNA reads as TGCAGCGTTGTCGCAGGGGACTATGGCTACACCTTC. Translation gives CSVVAGDYGYTF. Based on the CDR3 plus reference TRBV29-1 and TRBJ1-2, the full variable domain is SAVISQKPSRDICQRGTSLTIQCQVDSQVTMMFWYRQQPGQSLTLIATANQGSEATYESGFVIDKFPISRPNLTFSTLTVSNMSPEDSSIYLCSVVAGDYGYTFGSGTRLTVV.

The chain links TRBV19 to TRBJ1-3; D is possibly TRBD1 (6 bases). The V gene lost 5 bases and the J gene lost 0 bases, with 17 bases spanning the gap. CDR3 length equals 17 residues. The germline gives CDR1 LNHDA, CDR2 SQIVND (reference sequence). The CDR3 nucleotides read TGTGCCAGTAGTCCCCAGACAGGCATCCACTCTGGAAACACCATATATTTT. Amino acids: CASSPQTGIHSGNTIYF.

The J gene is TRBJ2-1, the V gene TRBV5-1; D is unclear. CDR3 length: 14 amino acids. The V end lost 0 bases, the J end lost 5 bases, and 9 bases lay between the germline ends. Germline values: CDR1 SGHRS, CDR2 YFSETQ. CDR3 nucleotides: TGCGCCAGCAGCTTGGAGGGATCAAACAATGAGCAGTTCTTC. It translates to CASSLEGSNNEQFF. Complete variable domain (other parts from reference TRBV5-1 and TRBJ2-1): KAGVTQTPRYLIKTRGQQVTLSCSPISGHRSVSWYQQTPGQGLQFLFEYFSETQRNKGNFPGRFSGRQFSNSRSEMNVSTLELGDSALYLCASSLEGSNNEQFFGPGTRLTVL.

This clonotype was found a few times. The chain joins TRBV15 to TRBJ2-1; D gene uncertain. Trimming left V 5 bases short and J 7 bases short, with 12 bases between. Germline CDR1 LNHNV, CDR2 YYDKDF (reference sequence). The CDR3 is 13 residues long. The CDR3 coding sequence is TGTGCCACCAGCCAGGCAGCGTATAATGAGCAGTTCTTC. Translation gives CATSQAAYNEQFF.

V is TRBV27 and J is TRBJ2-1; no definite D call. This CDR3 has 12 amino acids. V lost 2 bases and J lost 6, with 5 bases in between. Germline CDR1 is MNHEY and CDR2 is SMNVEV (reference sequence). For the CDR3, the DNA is TGTGCCAGCAGTTTAACTCCCAATGAGCAGTTCTTC. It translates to CASSLTPNEQFF.

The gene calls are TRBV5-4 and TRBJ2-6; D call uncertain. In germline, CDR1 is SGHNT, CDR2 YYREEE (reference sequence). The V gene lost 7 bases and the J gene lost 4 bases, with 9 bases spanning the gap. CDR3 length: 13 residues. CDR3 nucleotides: TGTGCCAGCTTGTCTTTGGGGGCCAACGTCCTGACTTTC. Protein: CASLSLGANVLTF.

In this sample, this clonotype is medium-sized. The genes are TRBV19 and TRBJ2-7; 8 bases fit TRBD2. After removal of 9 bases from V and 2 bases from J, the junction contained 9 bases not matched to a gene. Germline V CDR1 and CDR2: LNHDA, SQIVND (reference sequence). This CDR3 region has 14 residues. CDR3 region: CARAGPGLAYEQYF. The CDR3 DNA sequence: TGTGCCAGAGCAGGGCCGGGACTAGCCTACGAGCAGTACTTC.

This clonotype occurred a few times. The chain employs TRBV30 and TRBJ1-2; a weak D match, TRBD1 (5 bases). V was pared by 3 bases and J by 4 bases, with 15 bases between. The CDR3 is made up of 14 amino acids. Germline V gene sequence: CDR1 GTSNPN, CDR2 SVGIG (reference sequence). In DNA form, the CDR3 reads TGTGCCTGGAGAGTACCGGGGGTACGCTATGGCTACACCTTC. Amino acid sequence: CAWRVPGVRYGYTF.